Listed below are T cell receptor beta chains from one sample, sequenced in a study of vaccination and CD4 T cells after COVID-19. MiXCR was run by TCRdb on the PCR reads, yielding one entry per CDR3 protein. The top ten clones hold roughly an eighth of a sample with 20,000 to 25,000 distinct CDR3 sequences, about 31% of them seen once. Their antigens are not known. The source was CD4+ T cells from blood, cultured in vitro, collected about 7 months after SARS-CoV-2 vaccination. The receptors were gathered from a human donor who had recovered from COVID-19. The CDR3 runs from the conserved cysteine through the conserved F or W. D genes are given only for firm matches. For some rows the clone size is stated as once, few or many, or as a class when expanded; others skip it.

TRBJ2-7 TRBV2 TRBD1 . CASMPTQGPYEQYF TGTGCCAGCATGCCCACACAGGGGCCCTACGAGCAGTACTTC
TRBJ1-6 TRBV6-1 TRBD1 . CASRGTGADSYNSPLHF TGTGCCAGCAGGGGGACAGGGGCGGACTCCTATAATTCACCCCTCCACTTT
TRBJ2-3 TRBV6-1 TRBD2 . CASNRGLAGVVDTQYF TGTGCCAGCAACCGAGGACTAGCGGGAGTGGTAGATACGCAGTATTTT
TRBJ2-1 TRBV20-1 TRBD2 few CSALMGLGPNNEQFF TGCAGTGCCCTTATGGGACTAGGCCCAAACAATGAGCAGTTCTTC
TRBJ2-3 TRBV19 . . CASSIGDTLRTDTQYF TGTGCCAGTAGTATAGGTGATACTCTACGCACAGATACGCAGTATTTT
TRBJ2-7 TRBV4-2 TRBD1 . CASGRGQGYSYEQYF TGTGCCAGCGGACGAGGACAGGGTTATTCCTACGAGCAGTACTTC
TRBJ2-5 TRBV11-2 . . CASSPSQETQYF TGTGCCAGCAGCCCCTCCCAAGAGACCCAGTACTTC
TRBJ2-3 TRBV19 TRBD1 few CASSIVIRGTGLAF TGTGCCAGTAGTATAGTGATTAGGGGGACAGGCCTTGCTTTT
TRBJ2-1 TRBV19 TRBD1 few CASSATGTAPQEFF TGTGCCAGTAGTGCCACCGGGACAGCTCCTCAGGAGTTCTTC
TRBJ2-3 TRBV6-1 . . CASRPGMGADTQYF TGTGCCAGCAGACCCGGGATGGGAGCAGATACGCAGTATTTT
TRBJ2-3 TRBV7-2 TRBD2 few CASSYIAGAPDTQYF TGTGCCAGCAGCTACATAGCGGGAGCCCCAGATACGCAGTATTTT
TRBJ2-3 TRBV7-9 TRBD2 few CASSPLAGGAAGTQYF TGTGCCAGCAGCCCTCTAGCGGGGGGGGCAGCGGGTACGCAGTATTTT
TRBJ1-6 TRBV27 . . CASSLWGYRNSPLHF TGTGCCAGCAGTTTGTGGGGGTATAGGAATTCACCCCTCCACTTT
TRBJ2-5 TRBV7-6 . . CASSARGWDKETQYF TGTGCCAGCAGCGCGAGGGGCTGGGATAAAGAGACCCAGTACTTC
TRBJ2-7 TRBV12-3/TRBV12-4 . . CASSFRAGISYEQYF TGTGCCAGCAGTTTCCGGGCGGGGATATCCTACGAGCAGTACTTC
TRBJ2-1 TRBV20-1 . few CSAPAFNFNEQFF TGCAGTGCTCCGGCTTTTAATTTCAATGAGCAGTTCTTC
TRBJ2-1 TRBV4-3 TRBD2 . CASSQEALAVYNEQFF TGCGCCAGCAGCCAAGAAGCACTAGCGGTTTACAATGAGCAGTTCTTC
TRBJ1-1 TRBV27 . medium-sized CASSWGANRDTEAFF TGTGCCAGCAGTTGGGGGGCCAACAGGGACACTGAAGCTTTCTTT
TRBJ1-1 TRBV7-3 . . CASSPDPRTTEAFF TGTGCCAGCAGCCCCGACCCACGGACCACTGAAGCTTTCTTT
TRBJ2-2 TRBV7-6 TRBD1 . CASSRSRVGQASGELFF TGTGCTAGCAGCCGTAGCAGGGTGGGACAGGCATCCGGGGAGCTGTTTTTT
TRBJ1-6 TRBV6-5 . . CASSYRDAGSPLHF TGTGCCAGCAGTTACAGGGATGCGGGTTCACCCCTCCACTTT
TRBJ2-5 TRBV19 TRBD2 . CASSQLAGGRETQYF TGTGCCAGTAGCCAACTAGCGGGGGGGCGTGAGACCCAGTACTTC
TRBJ1-5 TRBV20-1 TRBD1 . CSARGQYNQPQHF TGCAGTGCTAGGGGACAGTACAATCAGCCCCAGCATTTT
TRBJ2-7 TRBV20-1 TRBD2 few CSASGGRTNYEQYF TGCAGTGCTAGTGGCGGGAGGACAAATTACGAGCAGTACTTC
TRBJ1-1 TRBV20-1 . few CSARQWDKTEAFF TGCAGTGCTAGACAGTGGGATAAAACTGAAGCTTTCTTT
TRBJ2-7 TRBV6-1 . . CASSPRGLARSSYEQYF TGTGCCAGCAGTCCGCGGGGGCTAGCGCGAAGCTCCTACGAGCAGTACTTC
TRBJ2-5 TRBV29-1 . many CSVVRWTSLGETQYF TGCAGCGTCGTACGGTGGACAAGCCTCGGAGAGACCCAGTACTTC
TRBJ2-1 TRBV20-1 . . CSARDVRGGEQFF TGCAGTGCTAGAGATGTAAGGGGTGGCGAGCAGTTCTTC
TRBJ1-6 TRBV7-3 . . CASSLLGNNSPLHF TGTGCCAGCAGCTTACTAGGGAACAATTCACCCCTCCACTTT
TRBJ2-1 TRBV7-3 . . CASSLGASSYNEQFF TGTGCCAGCAGCTTGGGGGCTAGCAGCTACAATGAGCAGTTCTTC
TRBJ2-1 TRBV5-6 . . CASSFTGANLYNEQFF TGTGCCAGCAGCTTCACGGGAGCGAACCTTTACAATGAGCAGTTCTTC
TRBJ2-2 TRBV6-4 TRBD1 . CASSAGQGKTGELFF TGTGCCAGCAGTGCGGGACAGGGGAAGACCGGGGAGCTGTTTTTT
TRBJ2-7 TRBV20-1 . few CSARDPPGIGEQYF TGCAGTGCTAGAGATCCGCCCGGGATCGGCGAGCAGTACTTC
TRBJ2-7 TRBV20-1 . few CSANPGASVNYEQYF TGCAGTGCTAACCCAGGGGCTAGCGTAAACTACGAGCAGTACTTC
TRBJ2-1 TRBV6-1 . . CASKVGGGGYEQFF TGTGCCAGCAAAGTGGGTGGGGGCGGTTATGAGCAGTTCTTC
TRBJ2-7 TRBV2 . . CASSEGGDGAYEQYF TGTGCCAGCAGTGAAGGGGGCGACGGTGCCTACGAGCAGTACTTC
TRBJ2-5 TRBV11-1 . medium-sized CASSSIGILQETQYF TGTGCCAGCAGCTCCATCGGAATACTGCAAGAGACCCAGTACTTC
TRBJ1-1 TRBV19 TRBD1 few CASTQGGTNTEAFF TGTGCCAGTACCCAGGGGGGCACGAACACTGAAGCTTTCTTT
TRBJ2-5 TRBV27 . . CASSLGGPPGTQYF TGTGCCAGCAGTTTAGGGGGGCCCCCGGGGACCCAGTACTTC
TRBJ2-5 TRBV6-1 TRBD1 few CASSEAGQGEETQYF TGTGCCAGCAGTGAAGCAGGCCAGGGGGAAGAGACCCAGTACTTC
TRBJ2-5 TRBV7-8 . medium-sized CASSPGPQETQYF TGTGCCAGCAGCCCGGGACCCCAAGAGACCCAGTACTTC
TRBJ2-7 TRBV20-1 TRBD1 . CSARDQGGGNYEQYF TGCAGTGCTAGAGATCAAGGGGGCGGAAACTACGAGCAGTACTTC
TRBJ2-1 TRBV7-3 TRBD2 . CASSLGLAGIHNEQFF TGTGCCAGCAGCTTAGGACTAGCGGGAATCCACAATGAGCAGTTCTTC
TRBJ2-3 TRBV7-9 . . CASSLAIVGGTDTQYF TGTGCCAGCAGCTTAGCTATTGTTGGGGGCACAGATACGCAGTATTTT
TRBJ2-7 TRBV30 TRBD1 . CAWSTPPGTGSSYEQYF TGTGCCTGGAGCACTCCACCTGGGACAGGAAGCTCCTACGAGCAGTACTTC
TRBJ1-1 TRBV6-5 . . CASSYFSTVTEAFF TGTGCCAGCAGTTACTTCTCAACAGTCACTGAAGCTTTCTTT
TRBJ1-5 TRBV7-2 . . CASSWDGRNLPQHF TGTGCCAGCAGCTGGGACGGACGCAATTTGCCCCAGCATTTT
TRBJ1-1 TRBV10-3 TRBD1 . CAISERDRAAEAFF TGTGCCATCAGTGAGAGAGACAGGGCCGCTGAAGCTTTCTTT